Below are 8 T cell receptor beta chains sequenced from a single sample in a study of somatic mutations in cytotoxic T cells in rheumatoid arthritis. Measured with immunoSEQ multiplex PCR; TCRdb has only the in-frame clones, and not every one. The data show about 12,000 clones, roughly three quarters seen once. Sequencing was carried out using CD8+ T cells sorted from blood. Receptors originate from a man between 45 and 60 years old in good health.

This chain links TRBV30 with TRBJ2-1, with a possible D match to TRBD1 (7 bases). The CDR3 is 14 amino acids. Per the germline V gene, CDR1 is GTSNPN and CDR2 is SVGIG (reference sequence). Trimming pared 6 bases from V and 3 bases from J, leaving 15 bases between. CDR3 residues: CACSNRGLYNEQFF. CDR3 in DNA: TGTGCCTGCTCTAACAGGGGACTCTACAATGAGCAGTTCTTC.

The chain couples TRBV28 to TRBJ2-2, with D perhaps matching TRBD1 (6 bases). Trimming removed 5 bases from V and 8 bases from J, with 12 bases in between. This CDR3 has 13 residues. Germline V gene lookup returns CDR1 MDHEN and CDR2 SYDVKM. CDR3: CASSMDSGGELFF. The CDR3 DNA reads as TGTGCCAGCAGTATGGACAGCGGTGGGGAGCTGTTTTTT.

The CDR3 here is CASSLNPGQQKETQYF. Here the CDR3 DNA reads TGTGCCAGCAGCCTTAACCCGGGACAGCAAAAAGAGACCCAGTACTTC. The gene calls are TRBV7-9 and TRBJ2-5; TRBD1 matches at 7 bases. Germline V gene sequence: CDR1 SEHNR, CDR2 FQNEAQ (reference sequence). V trimming: 5 bases; J trimming: 3 bases; junction bases outside the gene matches: 12. This CDR3 region has 16 residues. The complete variable domain, with remaining parts taken from reference TRBV7-9 and TRBJ2-5, reads DTGVSQNPRHKITKRGQNVTFRCDPISEHNRLYWYRQTLGQGPEFLTYFQNEAQLEKSRLLSDRFSAERPKGSFSTLEIQRTEQGDSAMYLCASSLNPGQQKETQYFGPGTRLLVL.

This clone was detected only a few times. This CDR3 reads CASSEGESNQPQHF. CDR3 nucleotides: TGTGCCAGCAGTGAGGGGGAGAGCAATCAGCCCCAGCATTTT. The chain links TRBV6-1 to TRBJ1-5; TRBD1 might be the D (5 bases). The CDR3 spans 14 residues. Between the trimmed V and J ends, which lost 3 bases and 1 base, there was a span of 7 bases. Germline lookup yields CDR1 MNHNS and CDR2 SASEGT.

This clone was observed a handful of times. In DNA, the CDR3 is TGCGCCAGCAGCGTTAGGACAGGGGGACACGAGCAGTACTTC. This codes for CASSVRTGGHEQYF. This chain uses TRBV4-1 with TRBJ2-7; 10 nucleotides align to TRBD1. This CDR3 is 14 amino acids long. CDR1 is MGHRA and CDR2 is YSYEKL in the germline V gene. V trimming: 5 bases; J trimming: 5 bases; junction bases outside the gene matches: 6.

V is TRBV7-8 and J is TRBJ2-7, with 7 bases that match TRBD2. This CDR3 spans 15 amino acids. The germline V gene has CDR1 SGHVS and CDR2 FQNEAQ. V lost 6 bases to trimming and J lost 3 bases; unmatched junction nucleotides: 11. The CDR3 reads CASSYSAPGGYEQYF. The CDR3, as DNA: TGTGCCAGCAGTTACTCCGCCCCGGGGGGCTACGAGCAGTACTTC. Full variable domain (remainder filled in from reference TRBV7-8 and TRBJ2-7): GAGVSQSPRYKVAKRGQDVALRCDPISGHVSLFWYQQALGQGPEFLTYFQNEAQLDKSGLPSDRFFAERPEGSVSTLKIQRTQQEDSAVYLCASSYSAPGGYEQYFGPGTRLTVT.

The chain employs TRBV5-5 and TRBJ2-7; 7 bases fit TRBD2. V lost 3 bases and J lost 4; bases outside the gene matches: 13. The CDR3 contains 16 residues. Germline V gene data show CDR1 as SGHKS and CDR2 as YYEKEE (reference sequence). CDR3 sequence: CASSSNSGSGYYEQYF. The DNA of the CDR3 is TGTGCCAGCAGCTCTAATAGCGGGTCCGGTTATTACGAGCAGTACTTC.

This rearrangement joins TRBV5-1 to TRBJ1-1; the D gene is possibly TRBD1 (5 bases). The CDR3 has 14 residues. CDR1 is SGHRS and CDR2 is YFSETQ in the germline V gene. V was trimmed by 4 bases and J by 3 bases, leaving 13 bases between them. DNA of the CDR3: TGCGCCAGCAGCAAGGACCCGGGGGACACTGAAGCTTTCTTT. Protein product: CASSKDPGDTEAFF.